The TCR beta chain described here comes from a study of cytomegalovirus exposure and HLA in healthy donors (dated by TCRdb to between 2016 and 2019). General notes on the study: An earlier analysis of about 560 of the donors reported approximately 280 Gb of sequence data and 95 million to 140 million unique TCR beta sequences obtained from some 200 million T cells. Approximately 310 gigabases of sequencing data and approximately 84 million unique TCR sequences were included in an early release covering around 650 HLA-typed donors. Of the 300 to 400 genotyped donors, approximately 83% fell in the genetic ancestry cluster associated with self-reported Caucasian donors. The aim of the study was to test whether cataloging public T cell receptors could identify signatures of past pathogen exposure. The study profiled the T cell repertoires of hundreds of subjects by immunosequencing and related them to cytomegalovirus serostatus. Besides the first cohort of 500 to 700 subjects, a separate validation cohort made up of some 110 different subjects was used. The study combined high-throughput TCR immunosequencing, statistical association of individual TCRs with disease status, and machine learning to predict cytomegalovirus infection status. To study patterns of TCR occurrence, a later analysis re-analyzed previously published TCR beta repertoires from 550 to 800 donors and added high-resolution HLA genotyping. Rather than drawing on any new phenotypic data, the later analysis identified candidate immune exposures from TCR beta sequences and the way those sequences occurred across donors. An earlier analysis of nearly 600 of the donors applied high-throughput TCR beta sequencing to assess whether each TCR beta V gene segment acted as functional or pseudogenic. Alongside the repertoire data, information on donor age, sex, ethnicity and CMV serostatus was compiled. In a later genetic analysis, genome-wide SNP genotypes for 398 of the 666 donors were used, and that subset was treated as a discovery cohort. Every discovery cohort repertoire had been produced on one sequencing platform. HLA typing included class I and class II loci at four-digit resolution. Typing coverage varied by locus: roughly 620-640 donors for A, B, C, DRB1 and DQB1; roughly 510 for DQA1; about 590 for DPA1; under 490 for DPB1. Roughly 5 DR-DQ haplotypes were handled as single units for association and clustering, since linkage in the cohort was strong. Among several hundred genotyped donors of the cohort, an average of around 250,000 unique TCR beta nucleotide sequences was sequenced per donor, of which 15% to 20% were non-productive.

Broader findings and caveats from the paper: A later analysis found that most CMV-associated TCR beta chains appeared HLA-restricted, with HLA associations seemingly driven largely by CMV exposure. Immune exposure information for the cohort was limited to CMV serostatus. Because counts were too low, roughly 17 rarely observed V segments, including chromosome 9 orphons, were left out of the earlier analysis of some 600 of the donors. A later genetic analysis reported fewer N-insertions in productive TCRs among donors in an Asian-associated ancestry cluster than the roughly 670-donor mean. Across donors, most TCR sequences were observed very rarely, whereas some public TCRs were present in many individuals. Strong co-occurrence of HLA alleles, especially DR and DQ, made assigning TCR associations to individual alleles difficult. In a later analysis, several top co-occurrence clusters were reported to appear linked to parvovirus B19, influenza, CMV and Epstein-Barr virus. A later genetic analysis associated a missense DCLRE1C variant with V-gene and J-gene trimming of TCR beta chains, and an independent cohort replicated the association. The cohort was sequenced for TCR beta chains only, and without alpha or paired-chain data the features that could be detected were limited. Because the 87-base-pair reads could not distinguish some IMGT-functional V segments, including TRBV6-2 and TRBV6-3, those segments were excluded. The classifier was reported to diagnose cytomegalovirus status with high specificity and sensitivity in both the original and validation cohorts. Three of the identified cytomegalovirus-associated TCR beta chains were confirmed in vitro to be specific for cytomegalovirus antigens. According to a later analysis, TCR association rates differed among HLA loci, with DRB1 alleles showing the most associated TCRs and HLA-C alleles showing the fewest. Roughly uniform sequencing depth across donors was assumed in presence/absence analyses, although this assumption may not hold. The authors suggested that the approach could potentially be generalized to other disease states and immunological phenotypes. A further reported finding was that TCR beta sequences accurately predicted the HLA-A and HLA-B alleles for most subjects in the first cohort. A later analysis found that HLA-associated TCR beta chains were more clonally expanded and had lower generation probabilities than equally common non-associated chains. A cluster of highly shared sequence variants was judged likely to be a technical artifact of the sequencing pipeline. Correlated functional status among segregating V segments might reflect linkage disequilibrium, but an unknown experimental factor could not be ruled out. In a later analysis, some 17,000 TCR beta sequences were associated with specific HLA alleles at a false discovery rate of 0.05. The study listed approximately 150 TCR beta chains as associated with cytomegalovirus. Because HLA typing was missing for some donors at each locus, association tests included only the typed subset. In an earlier analysis of 587 of the donors, most TCR beta V segments appeared in productive rearrangements about 87% or about 30% of the time, broadly matching IMGT annotations.

A remark on this clone: It has no known antigen specificity. Within one base of it there is no much larger clone, and no base qualities were kept.

In total, 600 or so healthy bone marrow donors made up the cohort. All cohort members were sampled while nominally healthy, although unrecorded immune exposures were likely present. The donor tested CMV seronegative, placing the donor among the roughly 350 seronegative members of the cohort. A peripheral blood sample was collected from each donor, and TCR beta sequencing was performed on peripheral blood mononuclear cells. The Qiagen DNeasy Blood Extraction Kit was used to extract genomic DNA from the blood cell samples. Library preparation employed the immunoSEQ multiplex PCR assay. The multiplex PCR relied on a mix of 60 forward primers for TCR Vbeta segments and 13 reverse primers for TCR Jbeta segments. The CDR3 region of rearranged TCR beta genes was amplified from genomic DNA with a multiplex PCR assay. The Illumina HiSeq System was used to sequence the amplified TCR beta libraries as 87-base-pair reads. For the original study's pipeline: In a later analysis, tens of millions of unique TCR beta chains were counted across the approximately 640 repertoires, and some 10 million of these chains were shared by at least two donors. To remove PCR and sequencing errors, raw reads were error-corrected and collapsed into unique sequences using a nearest-neighbor algorithm that merged closely related sequences. To assign V, D and J gene segments, CDR3 sequences were aligned to IMGT reference sequences. For a sequence to be retained, a match of at least six nucleotides to both a V gene segment and a J gene segment was required. A rearrangement was called productive if the CDR3 had no stop codons and remained in frame with V and J, and every other rearrangement was called non-productive. CDR3 was defined by IMGT convention, running from the second conserved V-encoded cysteine to the conserved J-encoded phenylalanine. The earlier analysis of roughly 590 of the donors excluded any sequence lacking an unambiguous match to a single V gene segment. An earlier analysis of 587 of the donors called V segments functional above 56.7% productive rearrangements and segregating when the between-donor standard deviation exceeded 5%. To diagnose cytomegalovirus status from the catalog of TCR beta chain sequences, a statistical classification framework was built. V and J gene assignment, in a later analysis, came from comparing TCR nucleotide sequences with IMGT/GENE-DB human TR gene sequences. A later analysis assigned CDR3 sequences and most-parsimonious VDJ recombination scenarios with the TCRdist pipeline. A later analysis defined each TCR beta chain by its CDR3 amino acid sequence plus V-gene family, and excluded reads lacking a unique V-gene family. As a way to deal with suspected cross-contamination and a sequencing artifact, a later analysis dropped nearly 600 nucleotide sequences that were highly shared and had low generation probability. A later analysis calculated a clonal expansion index for each public chain from normalized within-repertoire ranks of inferred template counts. Generation probabilities in a later analysis came from a VDJ recombination model fitted to out-of-frame rearrangements, and those results were checked against IGoR. Hypergeometric tests were used in a later analysis to score TCR-TCR, TCR-HLA and TCR-CMV co-occurrence, with a repertoire-size bias correction applied to the TCR pairs. In a later analysis, false discovery rates were estimated by permuting HLA or CMV assignments 20 times. In a later analysis, co-occurring TCRs were grouped using DBSCAN, with TCRdist sequence similarity added in when clustering inside HLA-allele-positive subsets. Repertoires with fewer than 30,000 or more than 120,000 public chains, plus five repertoires with anomalous nucleotide sharing, were excluded from co-occurrence clustering. The table comes from immuneACCESS by way of TCRdb, which keeps in-frame sequences with V and J called. Part of the clones is missing from these tables; in studies checked, under half for an unresolved V gene and the rest for unknown reasons. V and J calls and clone size come straight from that table; D and trimming were deduced from the DNA. This sample is represented by 150,000 to 200,000 clones; over 70% of them were singletons. The top ten constitute approximately 2.8% of the sample.

CDR1 and CDR2, looked up from the germline V gene, are SGHRS and YFSETQ. Deletion took 0 bases off V and 0 bases off J, with a span of 13 bases between the germline ends. Its CDR3 holds 16 amino acids, cysteine through phenylalanine. Solely the CDR3 DNA is kept, with 48 bases framed from the first base. Recombination joined TRBV5-1 with TRBJ2-7; the D gene is possibly TRBD2, with 6 bases matching. What was sequenced was PBMCs. The TCR originated in a male donor in good health and CMV-seronegative. The nucleotide sequence reads TGCGCCAGCAGCTTGGCCGCGGATAGCGGCTCCTACGAGCAGTACTTC. Its protein reads: CASSLAADSGSYEQYF.